This TCR beta chain came from a study of cytomegalovirus exposure and HLA in healthy donors. The length of the CDR3 is 15 residues. Germline loops: CDR1 MDHEN, CDR2 SYDVKM. V was clipped by 4 bases and J by 2 bases; unmatched bases: 3. With respect to this clone: The antigen is unknown. Within the sample, other DNA sequences also encode this same CDR3.

Study-level findings and limits: What was likely a sequencing artifact was a cluster of highly shared sequence variants.

The PCR ran on 60 Vbeta and 13 Jbeta primers. TCRdb's copy holds only in-frame clones and misses some; the assay was immunoSEQ multiplex PCR. The sample lists about 110,000 clones; just over 75% were seen once. This TCR was sampled from a man aged 35-49 years in good health and CMV-seropositive. Input material: PBMCs. V and J are TRBV28 and TRBJ1-5; 9 nucleotides match TRBD1. The CDR3 sequence is CASSWDRVGNQPQHF. The CDR3 DNA is TGTGCCAGCAGTTGGGACAGGGTGGGCAATCAGCCCCAGCATTTT.